The clone carrying this TCR beta chain turned up a few times. This is likely a read error, given that the CDR3 carries no conserved phenylalanine or tryptophan at its end. These data come from a study of T cells in Graves' hyperthyroidism and ophthalmopathy. CDR3 length equals 11 residues. V shed 2 bases and J shed 7 bases, with 5 bases lying between them. RNA transcripts gave rise to amplified TCR beta CDR3 regions. Primed by the HTBI set, a first-round RT-PCR was run on the TCR CDR3. TCRdb analysed the multiplex PCR reads with MiXCR anew, one entry per CDR3 protein. In the table there are 550,000 to 650,000 distinct CDR3 sequences, 14% of which are singletons.

The sample consisted of blood. The sequence was obtained from a woman aged 40-49 years with Graves' hyperthyroidism. This chain uses TRBV12-3 or TRBV12-4 with TRBJ1-2; D unclear. In DNA, the CDR3 is TGTGCCAGCAGTTTAATGGGTGGCTACACCCTC. Translation: CASSLMGGYTL.